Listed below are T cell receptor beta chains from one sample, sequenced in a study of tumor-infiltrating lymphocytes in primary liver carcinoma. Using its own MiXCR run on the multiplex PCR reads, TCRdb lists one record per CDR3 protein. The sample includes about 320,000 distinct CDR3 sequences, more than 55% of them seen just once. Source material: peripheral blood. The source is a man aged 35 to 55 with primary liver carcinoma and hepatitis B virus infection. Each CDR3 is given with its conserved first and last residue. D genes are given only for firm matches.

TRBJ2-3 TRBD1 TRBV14 TGTGCCAGCAGCCTGGGACAGGGTTTCGATACGGAGTATTTT CASSLGQGFDTEYF
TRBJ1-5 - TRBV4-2 TGTGCCAACAGCCAAGGAACGGGGAGCAATCAGCCCCAGCATTTT CANSQGTGSNQPQHF
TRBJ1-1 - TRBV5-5 TGTGCCAGCAGCCATGAGGGTAAGCGGTACACTGGAGCTTTCTTT CASSHEGKRYTGAFF
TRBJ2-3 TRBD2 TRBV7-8 TGTGCCAGCAGAGTAAGCACCCCCCGACAGACTAGCGAAAGCACAGATACGCAGTATTTT CASRVSTPRQTSESTDTQYF
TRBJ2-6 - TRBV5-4 TGTGCCAGCAGCCAGGGACCCTATAATGGGGCCAACGTCCTGACTTTC CASSQGPYNGANVLTF
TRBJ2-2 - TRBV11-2 TGTGCCAGCAGCTTAGTCTCCGTCAGGGAGCTGTTTTTT CASSLVSVRELFF
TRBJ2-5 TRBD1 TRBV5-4 TGTGTCAGCAGCTACGGTCCCGGGACAGGGATTATAGAGACCCAGTACTTC CVSSYGPGTGIIETQYF
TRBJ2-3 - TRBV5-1 TGCGCCAGCAGCTTGGAACAGAGCAAAGATACGCAGTGTTTT CASSLEQSKDTQCF
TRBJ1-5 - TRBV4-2 TGTGCCAGCAGCCATGGGGGGGTGGCCGGGGTTCAGCCCCAGCATTTT CASSHGGVAGVQPQHF
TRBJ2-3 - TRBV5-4 TGTGCCGGCAGTCAAGGTGGCAGGGGCTATACAGATACGCAGTATTTT CAGSQGGRGYTDTQYF
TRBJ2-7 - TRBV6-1 TGTGCCAGCAGTGAAAGAAGGCACGAGCAGTACTTC CASSERRHEQYF
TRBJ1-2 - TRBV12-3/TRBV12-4 TGTACCAGCAGTTTGCTGATCGGTGGCTACACCTTC CTSSLLIGGYTF
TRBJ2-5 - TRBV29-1 TGCAGCGTTGAAGGTGCAACGGACCTTCTGAAGATCCAGTACTTC CSVEGATDLLKIQYF
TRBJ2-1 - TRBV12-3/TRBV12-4 TGCACCGGGCTAGCGACAAACCATGAGCAGTTCTTC CTGLATNHEQFF